The clone carrying this TCR beta chain was detected only once. V shed 6 bases and J 7 bases; nucleotides not matched to a gene: 11. CDR3 length: 15 amino acids. Germline-derived CDR1 and CDR2 are MNHEY and SVGAGI. As processed by the authors: Amplification with reference gene primers provided the estimates of nucleated cell counts. Clones were read by immunoSEQ multiplex PCR, and TCRdb kept only the in-frame ones, dropping some. The V and J calls and the clone size are those of that table, but D and trimming were determined from the DNA. The data show some 190,000 clones, with roughly 87% seen just once and about 2.2% held by the top ten. Those who participated ranged in age from roughly 18 to 89 years and resided in under 25 US areas. These data originate in a study of blood T cell repertoires in COVID-19. About the study: Acute-phase and convalescent COVID-19 samples originated in the United States, Italy and Spain. PBMCs, B-cell-depleted T cells, or T cells were the source of the cDNA or gDNA that made up the material.

Input material: PBMCs or T cells enriched from blood (not recorded which). The TCR comes from a woman aged 40 to 50 with acute COVID-19. The chain is built from TRBV6-5 and TRBJ1-5; 8 bases align to TRBD1. The CDR3, as DNA: TGTGCCAGCAGAAACGCAGGGGGCCTAGGGCAGCCCCAGCATTTT. The encoded protein is CASRNAGGLGQPQHF.